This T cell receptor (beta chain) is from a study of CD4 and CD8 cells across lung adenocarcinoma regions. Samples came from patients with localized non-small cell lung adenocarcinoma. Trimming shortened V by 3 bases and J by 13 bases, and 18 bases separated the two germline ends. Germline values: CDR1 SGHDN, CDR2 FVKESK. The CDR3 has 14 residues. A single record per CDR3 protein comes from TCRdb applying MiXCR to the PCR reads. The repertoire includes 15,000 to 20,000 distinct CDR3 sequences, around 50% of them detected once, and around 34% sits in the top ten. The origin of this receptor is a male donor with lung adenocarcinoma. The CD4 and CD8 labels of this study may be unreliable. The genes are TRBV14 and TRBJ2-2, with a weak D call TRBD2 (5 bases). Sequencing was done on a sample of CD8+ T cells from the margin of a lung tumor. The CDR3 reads CASSQRVGTEALFF. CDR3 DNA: TGTGCCAGCAGCCAGAGGGTTGGAACAGAGGCGCTGTTTTTT.